Listed below are T cell receptor beta chains from one sample, sequenced in a study of response to subunit inactivated influenza vaccine. A single record per CDR3 protein comes from TCRdb applying MiXCR to the RT-PCR reads. The sample yields hundreds of thousands of distinct CDR3 sequences, 10% to 15% seen once. This specimen consisted of PBMCs from blood, obtained on the day of vaccination. Receptors were obtained from a man in his fifties or sixties who received an inactivated influenza vaccine. CDR3s include the opening cysteine and the closing phenylalanine or tryptophan. A D gene is named only where the DNA matches it firmly. Size is omitted from some rows. Given values are once, few, many or a class for expanded clones.

many TRBD1 14 TRBJ2-7 TRBV6-1 CASRPYRGDYEQYF TGTGCCAGCAGGCCTTACAGGGGCGACTACGAGCAGTACTTC
NA NA 13 TRBJ1-2 TRBV3-1 CASSPVGAGPYTF TGTGCCAGCAGCCCCGTCGGGGCAGGGCCCTACACCTTC
many TRBD1 12 TRBJ2-7 TRBV12-3/TRBV12-4 CASSLDRAAQYF TGTGCCAGCAGTCTGGACAGGGCGGCGCAGTACTTC
many NA 14 TRBJ2-1 TRBV14 CASSQPQPSVEQFF TGTGCCAGCAGCCAACCCCAACCTAGCGTTGAGCAGTTCTTC
few TRBD2 17 TRBJ2-1 TRBV24-1 CATSDWRLASSYNEQFF TGTGCCACCAGTGATTGGCGACTAGCCTCCTCCTACAATGAGCAGTTCTTC
NA NA 11 TRBJ1-1 TRBV7-9 CASSFSPEAFF TGTGCCAGCAGCTTCTCCCCTGAAGCTTTCTTT
few NA 12 TRBJ2-3 TRBV29-1 CSVGSSSDTQYF TGCAGCGTTGGCAGCTCCTCAGATACGCAGTATTTT
NA NA 16 TRBJ2-5 TRBV9 CASSVAPMGSQETQYF TGTGCCAGCAGCGTAGCCCCCATGGGCAGCCAAGAGACCCAGTACTTC
NA NA 12 TRBJ1-2 TRBV12-3/TRBV12-4 CASSFRQHGYTF TGTGCCAGCAGTTTTAGACAGCACGGCTACACCTTC
NA TRBD2 15 TRBJ2-1 TRBV20-1 CSAKRVAGVYNEQFF TGCAGTGCAAAGAGGGTAGCGGGAGTCTATAATGAGCAGTTCTTC
NA NA 14 TRBJ2-7 TRBV27 CASSLFAGAGEQYF TGTGCCAGCAGTTTATTCGCAGGGGCGGGCGAGCAGTACTTC
many NA 12 TRBJ1-2 TRBV5-6 CASSLEANGYTF TGTGCCAGCAGCTTGGAGGCTAATGGCTACACCTTC
few NA 14 TRBJ2-2 TRBV27 CASSFSVNTGELFF TGTGCCAGCAGTTTTTCCGTTAACACCGGGGAGCTGTTTTTT
NA TRBD2 15 TRBJ2-3 TRBV11-2 CASSLVGGIRNTQYF TGTGCCAGCAGCTTAGTCGGGGGGATCAGGAATACGCAGTATTTT
NA TRBD1 13 TRBJ1-1 TRBV6-6 CASTRTGGPEAFF TGTGCCAGCACCCGGACAGGGGGCCCTGAAGCTTTCTTT
NA NA 13 TRBJ2-1 TRBV9 CASSKKGGNEQFF TGTGCCAGCAGCAAAAAAGGGGGGAATGAGCAGTTCTTC
few NA 15 TRBJ2-1 TRBV24-1 CATSDFGGGRDEQFF TGTGCCACCAGTGATTTCGGCGGGGGCCGGGATGAGCAGTTCTTC
few NA 14 TRBJ1-5 TRBV6-5 CASSYSRTFQPQHF TGTGCCAGCAGTTACTCGAGAACATTTCAGCCCCAGCATTTT
NA NA 16 TRBJ2-5 TRBV7-3 CASSLKPVDRQETQYF TGTGCCAGCAGCTTAAAACCAGTAGACCGCCAAGAGACCCAGTACTTC
few NA 17 TRBJ2-2 TRBV11-3 CASSPRSDSQNTGELFF TGTGCCAGCAGCCCCCGATCGGACAGTCAGAACACCGGGGAGCTGTTTTTT
NA NA 15 TRBJ2-5 TRBV7-2 CASSLGLLGGETQYF TGTGCCAGCAGCTTAGGCCTCCTAGGAGGCGAGACCCAGTACTTC
few TRBD2 17 TRBJ2-1 TRBV11-2 CASSKGLAGVGYNEQFF TGTGCCAGCAGCAAGGGACTAGCGGGAGTGGGCTACAATGAGCAGTTCTTC
many TRBD1 16 TRBJ2-1 TRBV3-1 CASSQVVGQGQIEQFF TGTGCCAGCAGCCAAGTTGTGGGACAGGGGCAGATTGAGCAGTTCTTC
few NA 15 TRBJ1-1 TRBV4-3 CASSQDIQIAGEAFF TGCGCCAGCAGCCAAGATATACAGATTGCTGGTGAAGCTTTCTTT
NA NA 13 TRBJ1-1 TRBV27 CASSFGVYTEAFF TGTGCCAGCAGTTTCGGGGTTTACACTGAAGCTTTCTTT
few TRBD2 16 TRBJ2-5 TRBV28 CASSLVGLASQETQYF TGTGCCAGCAGCCTCGTGGGACTAGCTAGCCAAGAGACCCAGTACTTC
few NA 14 TRBJ2-1 TRBV12-3/TRBV12-4 CASSFVGLYNEQFF TGTGCCAGCAGTTTTGTGGGTCTATACAATGAGCAGTTCTTC
few TRBD1 19 TRBJ2-1 TRBV11-1 CASSPIHPRTGETYNEQFF TGTGCCAGCAGCCCGATCCACCCTAGGACAGGAGAAACCTACAATGAGCAGTTCTTC
few NA 17 TRBJ2-1 TRBV4-3 CASSQGVVKSFYNEQFF TGCGCCAGCAGCCAAGGAGTGGTCAAATCCTTCTACAATGAGCAGTTCTTC
NA TRBD2 15 TRBJ2-3 TRBV15 CATSSGLDTADTQYF TGTGCCACCAGCTCCGGACTAGATACAGCAGATACGCAGTATTTT